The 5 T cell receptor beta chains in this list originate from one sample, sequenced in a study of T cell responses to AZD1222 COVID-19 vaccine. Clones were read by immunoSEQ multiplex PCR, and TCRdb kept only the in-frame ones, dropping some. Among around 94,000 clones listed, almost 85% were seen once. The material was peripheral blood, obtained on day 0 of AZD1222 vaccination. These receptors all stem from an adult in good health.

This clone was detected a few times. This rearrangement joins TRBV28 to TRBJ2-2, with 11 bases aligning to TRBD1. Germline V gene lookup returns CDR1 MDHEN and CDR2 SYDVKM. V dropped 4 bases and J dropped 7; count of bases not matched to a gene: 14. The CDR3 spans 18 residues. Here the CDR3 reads CASSSPVGTGGVGGELFF. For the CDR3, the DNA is TGTGCCAGCAGTTCTCCCGTTGGGACAGGGGGTGTCGGCGGGGAGCTGTTTTTT.

CDR3 in DNA: TGTGCCAGCAGCTTGGCTACGGGGGGCGCCAGGAACAATGAGCAGTTCTTC. The encoded protein is CASSLATGGARNNEQFF. J is TRBJ2-1 and V is TRBV5-8, with D possibly being TRBD2 (7 bases). The V gene's germline CDR1 is SGHTS and CDR2 YDEGEE. The V and J ends lost 0 bases and 5 bases respectively, with 18 bases between them. The length of the CDR3 is 17 residues.

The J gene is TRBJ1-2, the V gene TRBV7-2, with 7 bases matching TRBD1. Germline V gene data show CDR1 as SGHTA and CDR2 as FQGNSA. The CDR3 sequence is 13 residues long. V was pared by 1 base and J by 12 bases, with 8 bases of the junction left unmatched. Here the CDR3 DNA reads TGTGCCAGCAGCTTAGTCGCCCAGGGGGAGAACACCTTC. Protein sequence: CASSLVAQGENTF.

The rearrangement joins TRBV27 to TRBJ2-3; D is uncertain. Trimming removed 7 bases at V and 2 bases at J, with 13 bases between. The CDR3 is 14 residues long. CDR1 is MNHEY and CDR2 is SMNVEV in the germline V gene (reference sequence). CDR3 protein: CASTTTRPTDTQYF. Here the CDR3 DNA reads TGTGCCAGCACTACCACCAGACCCACAGATACGCAGTATTTT.

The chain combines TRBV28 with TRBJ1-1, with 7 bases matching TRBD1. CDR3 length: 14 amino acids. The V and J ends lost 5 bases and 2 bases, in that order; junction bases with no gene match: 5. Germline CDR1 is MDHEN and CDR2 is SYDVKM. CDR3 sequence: CASSVTGVNTEAFF. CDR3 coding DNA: TGTGCCAGCAGTGTCACAGGGGTCAACACTGAAGCTTTCTTT.